The next 28 T cell receptor beta chains were all read from a single sample in a study of CXCR3 chemokines and chemotherapy response in bladder cancer. TCRdb re-called the PCR reads through MiXCR, storing one row per CDR3 protein. The data show more than 4,000 distinct CDR3 sequences, around 15% seen once. Sample collection was performed from a patient whose treatment included neoadjuvant chemotherapy. All receptors come from a human donor with bladder cancer that responded to neoadjuvant chemotherapy.

This clonotype was counted ten times or more. This sequence joins TRBV15 and TRBJ2-7; 7 bases agree with TRBD2. The V segment lost 0 bases and the J segment 3 bases; nucleotides outside the gene matches: 8. CDR3 size: 16 residues. CDR1 is LNHNV and CDR2 is YYDKDF in the germline V gene (reference sequence). CDR3 residues: CATSRDMIAGSYEQYF. The CDR3 DNA follows: TGTGCCACCAGCAGAGATATGATAGCGGGTAGCTACGAGCAGTACTTC.

This clonotype has at least ten counts. This chain connects TRBV29-1 to TRBJ1-1; TRBD1 aligns across 10 bases. This CDR3 is built from 14 residues. The V segment lost 6 bases and the J segment 5 bases; nucleotides outside the gene matches: 9. Looked up from germline, CDR1 is SQVTM and CDR2 is ANQGSEA. As DNA, the CDR3 is TGCAGCGTCGGACAGGGGGTTTCGGGTACTGAAGCTTTCTTT. Its protein product is CSVGQGVSGTEAFF.

In its sample, this clonotype was seen many times. The rearrangement uses TRBV6-6 and TRBJ2-7; no definite D call. The V gene lost 6 bases and the J gene lost 6 bases, with 12 bases spanning the gap. Germline lookup yields CDR1 MNHNY and CDR2 SVGAGI (reference sequence). There are 12 residues in the CDR3. This CDR3 reads CASSLERVEQYF. For the CDR3, the DNA is TGTGCCAGCAGCCTTGAAAGGGTCGAGCAGTACTTC.

This clonotype occurred many times. The chain is built from TRBV30 and TRBJ2-7; 8 bases agree with TRBD1. Germline CDR1 GTSNPN, CDR2 SVGIG (reference sequence). V shed 3 bases, J shed 6 bases, and the junction held 10 bases outside the gene matches. The CDR3 has 14 amino acids. CDR3 in amino acids: CAWRSWTGRSEQYF. The CDR3 nucleotides read TGTGCCTGGAGATCCTGGACAGGGAGAAGCGAGCAGTACTTC.

The DNA of the CDR3 is TGTGCCACCAGCAGGTTCCGGGACTCCCTAGACACTGAAGCTTTCTTT. Residues: CATSRFRDSLDTEAFF. J is TRBJ1-1 and V is TRBV15; TRBD1 might be the D (5 bases). Trimming pared 3 bases from V and 3 bases from J, leaving 17 bases between. The germline V gene encodes CDR1 LNHNV and CDR2 YYDKDF (reference sequence). The CDR3 runs 16 residues.

This clonotype has ten or more counts. The rearrangement uses TRBV18 and TRBJ2-5, with no clear D. The CDR3 runs to 14 residues. Trimming cost V 2 bases and J 4 bases, with 11 bases left between them. Germline V gene sequence: CDR1 KGHSH, CDR2 LQKENI. The CDR3: CASSPGLDPETQYF. The CDR3 nucleotides read TGTGCCAGCTCACCAGGTCTAGACCCAGAGACCCAGTACTTC. Together with reference TRBV18 and TRBJ2-5, the CDR3 gives the full variable domain: NAGVMQNPRHLVRRRGQEARLRCSPMKGHSHVYWYRQLPEEGLKFMVYLQKENIIDESGMPKERFSAEFPKEGPSILRIQQVVRGDSAAYFCASSPGLDPETQYFGPGTRLLVL.

By share, this clonotype ranks as medium-sized. The chain recombines TRBV19 with TRBJ1-1; D unclear. In germline, CDR1 is LNHDA, CDR2 SQIVND (reference sequence). The CDR3 sequence is 14 residues long. Trimming removed 2 bases from V and 4 bases from J, with 11 bases in between. The DNA for the CDR3 is TGTGCCAGTAGTATATCGGTTGTGGGCACTGAAGCTTTCTTT. Translating it yields CASSISVVGTEAFF. Looking up the rest from reference TRBV19 and TRBJ1-1 gives the full variable domain: DGGITQSPKYLFRKEGQNVTLSCEQNLNHDAMYWYRQDPGQGLRLIYYSQIVNDFQKGDIAEGYSVSREKKESFPLTVTSAQKNPTAFYLCASSISVVGTEAFFGQGTRLTVV.

For this clonotype: A far larger clone is one nucleotide away, so this likely arose from a read error. The chain is built from TRBV6-6 and TRBJ2-1; TRBD2 agrees at 12 bases. V trimming: 5 bases; J trimming: 8 bases; junction bases outside the gene matches: 10. From germline, CDR1 is MNHNY and CDR2 SVGAGI (reference sequence). The CDR3 runs to 16 residues. CDR3 nucleotides: TGTGCCAGCAGTCCCCAACTAGCGGGAGGTGTCTATGAGCAGTTCTTC. Amino acid sequence: CASSPQLAGGVYEQFF.

This clonotype was found many times. CDR3 in DNA: TGCGCCAGCAGTGAGTCGTATCAGCCCCAGCATTTT. It encodes CASSESYQPQHF. The chain carries TRBV10-1 and TRBJ1-5; no definite D call. The CDR3 runs to 12 residues. V was trimmed by 0 bases and J by 5 bases, leaving 2 bases between them. The germline V gene has CDR1 WNHNN and CDR2 SYGVQD (reference sequence).

The chain links TRBV4-1 to TRBJ1-5; TRBD1 matches 7 bases. The CDR3 totals 19 residues. Germline lookup yields CDR1 MGHRA and CDR2 YSYEKL. Germline trimming cut 0 bases from V and 1 base from J; bases unmatched to any gene: 12. DNA of the CDR3: TGCGCCAGCAGCCAAGATGCCCCCGGCAGGGGGAGAAGCAATCAGCCCCAGCATTTT. Translation: CASSQDAPGRGRSNQPQHF.

By its share, this clonotype is medium-sized. V usage is TRBV6-1 and J usage is TRBJ2-1; TRBD2 matches at 9 bases. After removal of 2 bases from V and 0 bases from J, the junction contained 8 bases not matched to a gene. The CDR3 has 18 residues. CDR1 MNHNS and CDR2 SASEGT come from the germline V gene. CDR3: CASSEQTSGRVSYNEQFF. The CDR3 coding sequence is TGTGCCAGCAGTGAACAGACTAGCGGTCGAGTCTCCTACAATGAGCAGTTCTTC.

This clonotype appeared many times. The chain joins TRBV7-2 to TRBJ2-7; 8 bases map to TRBD2. The junction had 2 bases not matched to a gene; V was cut back by 1 base and J by 3 bases. The CDR3 runs to 14 residues. Germline V gene sequence: CDR1 SGHTA, CDR2 FQGNSA. Written as DNA, the CDR3 is TGTGCCAGCAGCTTAGGGGGGACTAGCTACGAGCAGTACTTC. It codes for CASSLGGTSYEQYF.

This chain links TRBV12-3 or TRBV12-4 with TRBJ1-4; D possibly corresponds to TRBD1 (6 bases). Deletions cut 7 bases from V and 3 bases from J, with 15 bases between. The CDR3 runs to 15 residues. CDR3 nucleotide sequence: TGTGCCAGCACCCCTAGCAGGGGTGCTAATGAAAAACTGTTTTTT. Translation: CASTPSRGANEKLFF.

Comments on this clonotype: This likely reflects a read error, since a far larger clone is one base away. The genes are TRBV13 and TRBJ2-4, with 9 nucleotides matching TRBD1. Germline V gives CDR1 PRHDT, CDR2 FYEKMQ (reference sequence). The CDR3 sequence is 14 residues long. The CDR3 here is CATRGTGWGNIQCF. The CDR3, as DNA: TGTGCCACCAGAGGGACAGGGTGGGGGAACATTCAGTGCTTC.

This clonotype was seen repeatedly, ten times or more. The chain carries TRBV30 and TRBJ1-1; D is undetermined. The V gene's germline CDR1 is GTSNPN and CDR2 SVGIG (reference sequence). The V gene lost 3 bases and the J gene lost 7 bases, with 18 bases spanning the gap. The CDR3 spans 14 residues. CDR3 bases: TGTGCCTGGAGGGAGGCGCTGCAGGAAATTGAAGCTTTCTTT. Translation gives CAWREALQEIEAFF.

This clonotype is categorized as large. The rearrangement uses TRBV19 and TRBJ2-1; 7 bases match TRBD2. V shed 1 base and J 7 bases; nucleotides not matched to a gene: 7. This CDR3 spans 15 amino acids. Germline V gene data show CDR1 as LNHDA and CDR2 as SQIVND (reference sequence). DNA for the CDR3: TGTGCCAGTAGTATAGGAAGCGGGGTAGGGAATGAGCAGTTCTTC. It yields the protein CASSIGSGVGNEQFF.

This clonotype was counted at least ten times. The chain links TRBV29-1 to TRBJ2-7; 12 nucleotides match TRBD2. Germline loops: CDR1 SQVTM, CDR2 ANQGSEA. The CDR3 consists of 13 residues. V gave up 4 bases and J gave up 6 bases; unmatched junction bases: 4. Here the CDR3 reads CSVGLAGAVEQYF. In DNA, the CDR3 is TGCAGCGTTGGACTAGCGGGAGCGGTCGAGCAGTACTTC.

V and J are TRBV19 and TRBJ1-2; 9 nucleotides match TRBD1. Per germline, CDR1 LNHDA and CDR2 SQIVND (reference sequence). The CDR3 has 15 amino acids. Germline trimming cut 5 bases from V and 2 bases from J; bases unmatched to any gene: 6. Written as DNA, the CDR3 is TGTGCCAGTAGTCGTTCAGGGACAGGGAACTATGGCTACACCTTC. Translated: CASSRSGTGNYGYTF.

This clonotype appeared a few times. The rearrangement joins TRBV10-3 to TRBJ2-7, with 9 positions matching TRBD1. Germline-derived CDR1 and CDR2 are ENHRY and SYGVKD. This CDR3 comprises 16 residues. Trimming cost V 2 bases and J 2 bases; bases outside gene matches: 7. The CDR3 protein is CAISEPGQGSTYEQYF. In DNA form, the CDR3 reads TGTGCCATCAGTGAGCCGGGACAGGGCAGTACCTACGAGCAGTACTTC.

This clonotype has just a few counts. This sequence joins TRBV6-1 and TRBJ2-1; TRBD2 matches 13 bases. Germline V gives CDR1 MNHNS, CDR2 SASEGT. The V segment lost 2 bases and the J segment 3 bases; nucleotides outside the gene matches: 10. CDR3 size: 19 residues. Here the CDR3 DNA reads TGTGCCAGCAGTGAACTGGCCTTACTAGCGGGAGGGTACTACAATGAGCAGTTCTTC. This translates into CASSELALLAGGYYNEQFF.

This clonotype was found many times. This chain links TRBV30 with TRBJ2-5; 8 nucleotides match TRBD2. CDR3 length equals 13 residues. Looked up from germline, CDR1 is GTSNPN and CDR2 is SVGIG (reference sequence). Losses at the gene ends were 2 bases for V and 4 bases for J; bases not matched to a gene: 3. The CDR3 DNA is TGTGCCTGGAGTCCCAGCGGGAGAGAGACCCAGTACTTC. Protein sequence: CAWSPSGRETQYF.

This clonotype was recorded many times. V is TRBV12-3 or TRBV12-4 and J is TRBJ2-7, with TRBD2 matching 10 bases. The length of the CDR3 is 14 residues. Trimming cost V 8 bases and J 5 bases; bases outside gene matches: 9. CDR3 sequence: CASHPSGSVDEQYF. DNA of the CDR3: TGTGCCAGCCATCCTAGCGGGAGTGTGGACGAGCAGTACTTC.

The chain recombines TRBV6-5 with TRBJ1-2, with TRBD1 matching 7 bases. The CDR3 runs to 15 residues. CDR1 MNHEY and CDR2 SVGAGI come from the germline V gene. The ends lost 5 bases at V and 2 bases at J; junction bases unmatched: 8. CDR3 DNA: TGTGCCAGCAGTGACAACGACAGGGCAAACTATGGCTACACCTTC. Its translation is CASSDNDRANYGYTF.

This clonotype is large within its sample. The rearrangement uses TRBV6-5 and TRBJ1-5; the D is unclear. Trimming cost V 0 bases and J 0 bases, with 3 bases left between them. CDR3 size: 14 residues. The germline V gene has CDR1 MNHEY and CDR2 SVGAGI. The CDR3 DNA sequence: TGTGCCAGCAGTTACTCTCATAGCAATCAGCCCCAGCATTTT. Its protein product is CASSYSHSNQPQHF.

By share, this clonotype counts as medium-sized. The chain has TRBV6-5 and TRBJ2-3; maybe TRBD1 (5 bases). Germline CDR1 reads MNHEY; CDR2 reads SVGAGI. The CDR3 is 19 residues long. The V and J ends lost 5 bases and 4 bases respectively, with 28 bases between them. CDR3 nucleotides: TGTGCCAGCAGTACCTCTATCATGGACGGCCTCCAAGGGGCAGATACGCAGTATTTT. It encodes CASSTSIMDGLQGADTQYF.

This clonotype was seen repeatedly, ten times or more. The CDR3 sequence is CASSFIGDRYGYGYTF. The CDR3 DNA reads TGTGCCAGCAGCTTTATAGGGGATCGGTACGGCTATGGCTACACCTTC. The genes are TRBV5-4 and TRBJ1-2; a possible D gene is TRBD1 (5 bases). Per the germline V gene, CDR1 is SGHNT and CDR2 is YYREEE (reference sequence). Trimming pared 2 bases from V and 4 bases from J, leaving 18 bases between. The CDR3 contains 16 residues.

This clonotype has a count of ten or more. The rearrangement uses TRBV11-3 and TRBJ1-6; D ambiguous. V was trimmed by 1 base and J by 3 bases, leaving 1 base between them. Germline V lookup: CDR1 SGHNT, CDR2 YENEEA. The CDR3 runs 13 residues. CDR3 DNA sequence: TGTGCCAGCAGCTTAGGCTATAATTCACCCCTCCACTTT. This codes for CASSLGYNSPLHF.

This clonotype was observed many times. This chain links TRBV6-6 with TRBJ1-5, with 11 bases identical to TRBD1. The germline gives CDR1 MNHNY, CDR2 SVGAGI (reference sequence). V was pared by 4 bases and J by 7 bases, with 6 bases of the junction left unmatched. This CDR3 comprises 15 residues. The CDR3 nucleotides are TGTGCCAGCAGTTCTCCGGGACAGGGGGGACAGCCCCAGCATTTT. This translates into CASSSPGQGGQPQHF.